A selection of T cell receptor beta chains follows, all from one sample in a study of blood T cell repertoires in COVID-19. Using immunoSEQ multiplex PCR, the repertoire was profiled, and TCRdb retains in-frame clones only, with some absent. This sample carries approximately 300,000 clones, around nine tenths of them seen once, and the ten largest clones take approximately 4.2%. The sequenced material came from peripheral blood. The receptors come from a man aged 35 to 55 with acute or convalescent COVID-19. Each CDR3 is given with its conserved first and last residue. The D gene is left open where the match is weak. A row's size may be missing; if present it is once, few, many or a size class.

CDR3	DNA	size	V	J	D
CASSYQGASGYTF	TGTGCCAGCAGTTACCAGGGGGCAAGCGGCTACACCTTC	-	TRBV27	TRBJ1-2	TRBD1
CASSLQAYSPLHF	TGTGCCAGCAGCTTGCAGGCCTATTCACCCCTCCACTTT	-	TRBV5-4	TRBJ1-6	-
CASSGEPSTDTQYF	TGTGCCAGCTCCGGGGAGCCTTCCACAGATACGCAGTATTTT	-	TRBV13	TRBJ2-3	-
CASSLESGTASYEQYF	TGTGCCAGCAGCTTAGAGTCCGGGACAGCTTCGTACGAGCAGTACTTC	few	TRBV7-2	TRBJ2-7	TRBD1
CASSMRQGINYGYTF	TGTGCCAGCAGTATGAGACAGGGGATTAACTATGGCTACACCTTC	-	TRBV28	TRBJ1-2	TRBD1
CSVEDLLNLNNEQFF	TGCAGCGTTGAAGACCTCCTAAACTTGAACAATGAGCAGTTCTTC	-	TRBV29-1	TRBJ2-1	-
CASNRRPNTEAFF	TGTGCCAGCAACCGCAGGCCCAACACTGAAGCTTTCTTT	once	TRBV2	TRBJ1-1	-
CASSLSGASGGYTF	TGTGCCAGCAGTTTATCGGGGGCGTCCGGGGGCTACACCTTC	-	TRBV27	TRBJ1-2	-
CASSRRLAGGATSTDTQYF	TGTGCCAGTAGTCGAAGGCTAGCGGGGGGAGCGACTAGCACAGATACGCAGTATTTT	-	TRBV19	TRBJ2-3	TRBD2
CASSENLGREQYF	TGTGCCAGCAGTGAAAACCTTGGGAGGGAGCAGTACTTC	few	TRBV6-1	TRBJ2-7	-
CASSSIRTGHTYEQYF	TGTGCCAGCAGCTCAATCCGGACAGGCCATACCTACGAGCAGTACTTC	-	TRBV11-2	TRBJ2-7	TRBD1
CASSRGTGAAYAGNTEAFF	TGTGCCAGCAGCCGCGGGACAGGGGCAGCCTACGCGGGGAACACTGAAGCTTTCTTT	-	TRBV5-4	TRBJ1-1	TRBD1
CASSRQGTYEQYF	TGTGCCAGCAGCCGTCAGGGCACCTACGAGCAGTACTTC	-	TRBV3-1/TRBV3-2	TRBJ2-7	-
CASSPSGQRGGRGEQFF	TGTGCCAGCAGCCCCTCCGGCCAGCGGGGGGGCCGAGGTGAGCAGTTCTTC	-	TRBV7-2	TRBJ2-1	TRBD2
CASSFRQATEAFF	TGTGCCAGCAGCTTTCGACAGGCTACTGAAGCTTTCTTT	once	TRBV11-2	TRBJ1-1	-
CATRGQGPTGELFF	TGTGCCACTCGGGGACAGGGGCCCACCGGGGAGCTGTTTTTT	-	TRBV24-1	TRBJ2-2	TRBD1
CATSDSRDTNTIYF	TGTGCCACCAGTGACTCCCGGGACACGAACACCATATATTTT	few	TRBV24-1	TRBJ1-3	-
CASSLGTGAWEQYF	TGTGCCAGCAGCCTCGGGACAGGGGCATGGGAGCAGTACTTC	-	TRBV3-1/TRBV3-2	TRBJ2-7	TRBD1
CASSNNLRGNTEAFF	TGTGCCAGCAGCAATAATCTTCGGGGGAACACTGAAGCTTTCTTT	-	TRBV3-1/TRBV3-2	TRBJ1-1	-
CASSSRVGSDTQYF	TGTGCCAGCAGCTCCAGGGTTGGGTCAGATACGCAGTATTTT	-	TRBV11-3	TRBJ2-3	-
CASRRGSLGNEQFF	TGTGCCAGTAGAAGGGGGTCCCTGGGAAATGAGCAGTTCTTC	-	TRBV19	TRBJ2-1	-
CASSVEGTRTNEQFF	TGTGCCAGCAGTGTAGAGGGGACTAGGACCAATGAGCAGTTCTTC	-	TRBV7-3	TRBJ2-1	TRBD2
CASSSPRGELFF	TGTGCCAGCAGCTCTCCTCGGGGGGAGCTGTTTTTT	-	TRBV5-4	TRBJ2-2	-
CAISEQQGEQYF	TGTGCCATCAGTGAGCAGCAGGGCGAGCAGTACTTC	once	TRBV10-3	TRBJ2-7	-
CASSVEAGDYNSPLHF	TGTGCCAGCAGCGTAGAGGCAGGTGACTATAATTCACCCCTCCACTTT	-	TRBV9	TRBJ1-6	-
CASSLDGLGPQHF	TGCGCCAGCAGCCTGGACGGGTTAGGGCCCCAGCATTTT	-	TRBV5-1	TRBJ1-5	-
CASSFSVNYGYTF	TGTGCCAGCAGCTTTTCGGTCAACTATGGCTACACCTTC	-	TRBV13	TRBJ1-2	-
CASTGQGGQPQHF	TGTGCCAGCACCGGACAGGGCGGTCAGCCCCAGCATTTT	-	TRBV2	TRBJ1-5	TRBD1